A selection of T cell receptor beta chains follows, all from one sample in a study of technical replicates of blood from a handful of donors. Repertoires were generated with immunoSEQ multiplex PCR, while TCRdb's copy carries only in-frame clones and drops some. Of 75,000 to 100,000 clones in the sample, 90% to 97% were seen once. The sequenced material came from T cells isolated from PBMCs. The receptors stem from a human donor in good health. CDR3s include the opening cysteine and the closing phenylalanine or tryptophan. D genes are given only for firm matches.

D gene: TRBD2; V gene: TRBV10-1; J gene: TRBJ2-1; CDR3 DNA: TGCGCCAGCAGTGAGTCGCTAGCGGGAGCTTATGAGCAGTTCTTC; CDR3 protein: CASSESLAGAYEQFF
D gene: -; V gene: TRBV4-1; J gene: TRBJ2-4; CDR3 DNA: TGCGCCAGCAGCTCCGAGCCAGGCCTAGCCAAAAACATTCAGTACTTC; CDR3 protein: CASSSEPGLAKNIQYF
D gene: TRBD1; V gene: TRBV5-4; J gene: TRBJ1-1; CDR3 DNA: TGTGCCAGCAGCCCAGCGGACAGGGTGAACACTGAAGCTTTCTTT; CDR3 protein: CASSPADRVNTEAFF
D gene: -; V gene: TRBV4-1; J gene: TRBJ2-3; CDR3 DNA: TGCGCCAGCAGCCCCTTAGTTGAGGGTACGCAGTATTTT; CDR3 protein: CASSPLVEGTQYF
D gene: -; V gene: TRBV18; J gene: TRBJ2-1; CDR3 DNA: TGTGCCAGCTCACCAGACAACAATGAGCAGTTCTTC; CDR3 protein: CASSPDNNEQFF
D gene: -; V gene: TRBV6-5; J gene: TRBJ1-1; CDR3 DNA: TGTGCCAGCAGTTACTTCAGGGGAATGAACACTGAAGCTTTCTTT; CDR3 protein: CASSYFRGMNTEAFF
D gene: TRBD1; V gene: TRBV27; J gene: TRBJ2-7; CDR3 DNA: TGTGCCAGCGGGACGAACACCGGGACAGCTATCTACGAGCAGTACTTC; CDR3 protein: CASGTNTGTAIYEQYF
D gene: -; V gene: TRBV4-2; J gene: TRBJ2-3; CDR3 DNA: TGTGCCAGCAGCCAAGATCTTACAGCTAGCACAGATACGCAGTATTTT; CDR3 protein: CASSQDLTASTDTQYF
D gene: -; V gene: TRBV14; J gene: TRBJ2-3; CDR3 DNA: TGTGCCAGCAGCCAAGATCGGCAGGGGACAGATACGCAGTATTTT; CDR3 protein: CASSQDRQGTDTQYF
D gene: TRBD1; V gene: TRBV28; J gene: TRBJ1-2; CDR3 DNA: TGTGCCAGCAGACGACAGGGGGGCGGCTACACCTTC; CDR3 protein: CASRRQGGGYTF
D gene: TRBD1; V gene: TRBV6-1; J gene: TRBJ2-7; CDR3 DNA: TGTGCCAGCAGTGAATATAGGGACAGCTACGAGCAGTACTTC; CDR3 protein: CASSEYRDSYEQYF
D gene: -; V gene: TRBV7-8; J gene: TRBJ2-7; CDR3 DNA: TGTGCCAGCAGCCAGCTAGGGGACTCCTACGAGCAGTACTTC; CDR3 protein: CASSQLGDSYEQYF
D gene: -; V gene: TRBV5-6; J gene: TRBJ2-7; CDR3 DNA: TGTGCCAGCAGCTCACTGTTCTACGAGCAGTACTTC; CDR3 protein: CASSSLFYEQYF
D gene: TRBD1; V gene: TRBV25-1; J gene: TRBJ2-5; CDR3 DNA: TGTGCCAGCATACAGGGGGCTCGGGAGACCCAGTACTTC; CDR3 protein: CASIQGARETQYF
D gene: TRBD2; V gene: TRBV28; J gene: TRBJ2-7; CDR3 DNA: TGTGCCAGCAGTAGTGGGACTAGCGGGCTACCCTACGAGCAGTACTTC; CDR3 protein: CASSSGTSGLPYEQYF
D gene: -; V gene: TRBV29-1; J gene: TRBJ2-5; CDR3 DNA: TGCAGCGTTGGGGGGGCCACGACAGGGTGGCGAGAGACCCAGTACTTC; CDR3 protein: CSVGGATTGWRETQYF
D gene: TRBD2; V gene: TRBV5-1; J gene: TRBJ2-7; CDR3 DNA: TGCGCCAGCAGCTTGTATACAAGCGGGAGGGGCGAGCAGTACTTC; CDR3 protein: CASSLYTSGRGEQYF
D gene: -; V gene: TRBV28; J gene: TRBJ2-1; CDR3 DNA: TGTGCCAGCAGTAGAGCCGCGGACAGCAATATGCAGTTCTTC; CDR3 protein: CASSRAADSNMQFF